This section outlines one T cell receptor (beta chain) sequence together with its context. The protocol was immunoSEQ multiplex PCR, while the TCRdb copy is restricted to in-frame clones and leaves out a portion. The repertoire holds roughly 100,000 clones, with about four fifths as singletons. Between the trimmed V and J ends, which lost 0 bases and 7 bases, there was a span of 18 bases. The CDR3 length is 16 residues. The V gene's germline CDR1 is LGHDT and CDR2 YNNKEL (reference sequence). The data were obtained in a study of T cell responses to AZD1222 COVID-19 vaccine. The chain links TRBV3-1 (or the pseudogene TRBV3-2) to TRBJ1-1; no clear D gene. The TCR originated in an adult in good health. Sequencing used peripheral blood, obtained on day 0 of AZD1222 vaccination. As DNA, the CDR3 is TGTGCCAGCAGCCAAGATTCTGTACCTTCCGTTGGTGAAGCTTTCTTT. Its translation: CASSQDSVPSVGEAFF.